This T cell receptor beta chain was recovered during a study of human T cells and chemical hapten exposure. Ten or more counts support this clonotype. MiXCR was run by TCRdb on the RACE reads, yielding one entry per CDR3 protein. In the table there are tens of thousands of distinct CDR3 sequences, 9.5% to 14% of which are singletons. With 5 bases removed from V and 3 bases from J, the gap between germline ends came to 10 bases. From germline, CDR1 is MNHEY and CDR2 SVGAGI. The CDR3 is made up of 13 amino acids. Time point described: patch test 3, about 24 weeks after DPC sensitization. The treatment denotes: therapeutic diphenylcyclopropenone sensitization with weekly scalp DPC.

This chain joins TRBV6-5 and TRBJ1-2; maybe TRBD1 (5 bases). This TCR was sampled from a woman between 45 and 65 years old with alopecia areata. Some clones in this sample may be carry-over from other donors' samples. The material sequenced was whole blood, taken in connection with sensitization to the hapten diphenylcyclopropenone (DPC). The CDR3 DNA reads as TGTGCCAGCAGTACAGCGGGACACTATGGCTACACCTTC. Translated: CASSTAGHYGYTF.